A single sample gave rise to the 17 T cell receptor beta chains below, sequenced in a study of blood T cell repertoires in COVID-19. TCRdb's copy holds only in-frame clones and misses some; the assay was immunoSEQ multiplex PCR. The sample records about 350,000 clones, less than 90% being singletons. The sample was PBMCs or T cells enriched from blood (not recorded which). These receptors came from a woman in her twenties or thirties who had recovered from COVID-19.

J is TRBJ2-1 and V is TRBV2; TRBD2 matches 10 bases. This CDR3 comprises 16 residues. Losses at the gene ends were 1 base for V and 8 bases for J; bases not matched to a gene: 8. The germline CDR1 and CDR2 sequences are SNHLY and FYNNEI. The CDR3: CASSEGASGGADEQFF. The CDR3 DNA follows: TGTGCCAGCAGTGAAGGAGCTAGCGGGGGAGCTGATGAGCAGTTCTTC.

This clone was seen once. The chain carries TRBV7-6 and TRBJ1-2; 7 positions agree with TRBD1. The V segment lost 2 bases and the J segment 6 bases; nucleotides outside the gene matches: 15. CDR1 is SGHVS and CDR2 is FNYEAQ in the germline V gene. The CDR3 sequence is 17 residues long. The CDR3 nucleotides read TGTGCCAGCAGCTTAAGGCCCACGGACAGGCGGTACGATGGCTACACCTTC. Encoded protein: CASSLRPTDRRYDGYTF.

This chain links TRBV10-3 with TRBJ2-5; 9 bases line up with TRBD1. This CDR3 is built from 14 residues. V dropped 4 bases and J dropped 5; count of bases not matched to a gene: 5. In germline, CDR1 is ENHRY, CDR2 SYGVKD. CDR3 protein: CAISGDRGGETQYF. CDR3 in DNA: TGTGCCATCAGTGGAGACAGGGGGGGGGAGACCCAGTACTTC.

V usage is TRBV2 and J usage is TRBJ2-3; 8 nucleotides line up with TRBD2. Germline V gene sequence: CDR1 SNHLY, CDR2 FYNNEI. CDR3 length: 16 amino acids. V shed 5 bases and J 1 base; nucleotides not matched to a gene: 8. CDR3 amino acids: CASSRTAGGGTDTQYF. The CDR3 nucleotides are TGTGCCAGCAGTAGGACGGCGGGGGGAGGCACAGATACGCAGTATTTT.

This clone was detected a few times. The chain employs TRBV5-1 and TRBJ1-3; 11 nucleotides align to TRBD1. The germline V gene has CDR1 SGHRS and CDR2 YFSETQ. J gave up 1 base and V 2 bases, and 11 bases lay outside the gene matches. The CDR3 loop spans 19 amino acids. CDR3 loop: CASSLIPPGQGASGNTIYF. CDR3 nucleotide sequence: TGCGCCAGCAGCTTAATACCCCCCGGACAGGGGGCATCTGGAAACACCATATATTTT. Variable domain in full (rest from reference TRBV5-1 and TRBJ1-3): KAGVTQTPRYLIKTRGQQVTLSCSPISGHRSVSWYQQTPGQGLQFLFEYFSETQRNKGNFPGRFSGRQFSNSRSEMNVSTLELGDSALYLCASSLIPPGQGASGNTIYFGEGSWLTVV.

The V gene is TRBV28, the J gene TRBJ1-2; TRBD1 matches at 8 bases. Germline CDR1 MDHEN, CDR2 SYDVKM. Trimming cost V 7 bases and J 8 bases; bases outside gene matches: 12. The CDR3 totals 14 residues. CDR3 sequence: CASTHQGAPGGYTF. In nucleotides, the CDR3 is TGTGCCAGCACCCACCAGGGGGCGCCTGGGGGCTACACCTTC.

This chain joins TRBV28 and TRBJ2-3; 12 bases fit TRBD1. Germline CDR1 reads MDHEN; CDR2 reads SYDVKM. Trimming took 5 bases from V and 5 from J; bases not matched to a gene: 5. The CDR3 length is 15 residues. CDR3 in amino acids: CASSRDRGQGDTQYF. Written as DNA, the CDR3 is TGTGCCAGCAGTCGGGACAGGGGGCAGGGAGATACGCAGTATTTT. Complete variable domain (other parts from reference TRBV28 and TRBJ2-3): DVKVTQSSRYLVKRTGEKVFLECVQDMDHENMFWYRQDPGLGLRLIYFSYDVKMKEKGDIPEGYSVSREKKERFSLILESASTNQTSMYLCASSRDRGQGDTQYFGPGTRLTVL.

J is TRBJ1-4 and V is TRBV28; 7 bases line up with TRBD1. CDR1 is MDHEN, CDR2 SYDVKM, per germline. CDR3 length: 16 amino acids. V shed 5 bases, J shed 4 bases, and the junction held 10 bases outside the gene matches. The chain's CDR3 is CASSLRPGGINEKLFF. Written as DNA, the CDR3 is TGTGCCAGCAGTCTCCGACCAGGGGGGATTAATGAAAAACTGTTTTTT.

The J gene is TRBJ1-2, the V gene TRBV30; D is perhaps TRBD1 (5 bases). The ends were cut back, 0 bases at V and 8 bases at J, with 10 bases in the middle. This CDR3 has 12 residues. CDR1 and CDR2 (germline): GTSNPN, SVGIG (reference sequence). In DNA form, the CDR3 reads TGTGCCTGGAGTGTAGGGGCGTTGGGCTACACCTTC. Translating gives CAWSVGALGYTF.

The V call is TRBV19, the J call TRBJ1-6; 7 bases are shared with TRBD1. CDR3 length equals 17 residues. The trim removed 7 bases at V and 0 bases at J, leaving 9 bases unmatched. Germline CDR1 and CDR2: LNHDA and SQIVND (reference sequence). The CDR3 sequence is CASKRDRASSYNSPLHF. The CDR3 DNA reads as TGTGCCAGTAAACGAGACAGGGCAAGCTCCTATAATTCACCCCTCCACTTT.

V is TRBV6-5 and J is TRBJ2-2, with D perhaps matching TRBD1 (5 bases). This CDR3 comprises 14 residues. The germline CDR1 and CDR2 sequences are MNHEY and SVGAGI. Trimming left V 6 bases short and J 6 bases short, with 14 bases between. CDR3 bases: TGTGCCAGCAGACCAGTCAGGGTGGCCGGGGAGCTGTTTTTT. It encodes CASRPVRVAGELFF.

V and J are TRBV3-1 (or the pseudogene TRBV3-2) and TRBJ1-6; 12 nucleotides align to TRBD1. The germline CDR1 and CDR2 sequences are LGHDT and YNNKEL (reference sequence). This CDR3 comprises 16 residues. The junction had 4 bases not matched to a gene; V was cut back by 3 bases and J by 7 bases. Written as DNA, the CDR3 is TGTGCCAGCAGCCAGGCGGGGACAGGGGGCAATTCACCCCTCCACTTT. Its protein is CASSQAGTGGNSPLHF.

CDR3: CASSQMTGGGEQYF. CDR3 DNA sequence: TGCGCCAGCAGCCAGATGACAGGAGGCGGCGAGCAGTACTTC. The chain carries TRBV5-1 and TRBJ2-7; possible D gene TRBD1, 6 bases. V lost 4 bases, J lost 6 bases, and 17 bases lay in between. Germline assignment: CDR1 SGHRS and CDR2 YFSETQ. The CDR3 is made up of 14 amino acids.

The chain uses TRBV15 and TRBJ1-4; D gene uncertain. The CDR3 is made up of 16 amino acids. V lost 8 bases and J lost 4, with 20 bases in between. The germline gives CDR1 LNHNV, CDR2 YYDKDF (reference sequence). The CDR3 is CATATGPFGSNEKLFF. For the CDR3, the DNA is TGTGCCACCGCCACCGGGCCCTTTGGGAGTAATGAAAAACTGTTTTTT.

CDR3 sequence: CASMMGGTEAFF. CDR3 bases: TGTGCCAGCATGATGGGAGGGACTGAAGCTTTCTTT. The chain has TRBV2 and TRBJ1-1; no clear D. CDR3 length equals 12 residues. Deletions cut 7 bases from V and 5 bases from J, with 11 bases between. Looked up from germline, CDR1 is SNHLY and CDR2 is FYNNEI.

The table lists this clone with a few counts. The V gene is TRBV27, the J gene TRBJ2-2, with 12 bases lining up with TRBD2. The CDR3 is made up of 16 amino acids. V trimming: 5 bases; J trimming: 6 bases; junction bases outside the gene matches: 7. Germline CDR1 and CDR2: MNHEY and SMNVEV (reference sequence). The CDR3 loop is CASSLRLAGGPGELFF. The CDR3 DNA sequence: TGTGCCAGCAGTCTGCGTCTAGCGGGGGGGCCCGGGGAGCTGTTTTTT.

The gene calls are TRBV5-1 and TRBJ1-2; tentative D call: TRBD1 (6 bases). The V gene's germline CDR1 is SGHRS and CDR2 YFSETQ. Trimming shortened V by 3 bases and J by 2 bases, and 11 bases separated the two germline ends. CDR3 length: 14 residues. This CDR3 reads CASSSRTANYGYTF. In DNA form, the CDR3 reads TGCGCCAGCAGCTCCCGGACAGCCAACTATGGCTACACCTTC.